This T cell receptor (beta chain) was sequenced for a study of cytomegalovirus exposure and HLA in healthy donors. With respect to this clone: Its matching antigen is unknown.

Findings of the study overall: As immune exposure information, only CMV serostatus was available. Later on, a genetic analysis was performed. It linked a missense variant in DCLRE1C with V- and J-gene trimming of TCR beta.

Germline CDR1 SGHRS, CDR2 YFSETQ. This CDR3 is 15 amino acids long. The V and J ends lost 1 base and 5 bases respectively, with 10 bases between them. Both 60 Vbeta primers and 13 Jbeta primers went into the PCR. Per the original data handling: It was a later analysis that counted about 80 million unique TCR beta chains, of which roughly 11 million were shared. TCRdb keeps only in-frame clones here, not all; method: immunoSEQ multiplex PCR. The V and J calls and clone size were taken over from that table, and D and trimming were inferred from the DNA. Of approximately 130,000 clones listed, over 70% are singletons. Healthy people donating bone marrow made up the donors.

The chain has TRBV5-1 and TRBJ1-6; D is unclear. Sequencing input: PBMCs. This receptor was identified in a woman aged 40 to 50 in good health and CMV-seronegative. CDR3 region: CASSLIAGNNSPLHF. Written as DNA, the CDR3 is TGCGCCAGCAGCTTGATTGCGGGGAATAATTCACCCCTCCACTTT.